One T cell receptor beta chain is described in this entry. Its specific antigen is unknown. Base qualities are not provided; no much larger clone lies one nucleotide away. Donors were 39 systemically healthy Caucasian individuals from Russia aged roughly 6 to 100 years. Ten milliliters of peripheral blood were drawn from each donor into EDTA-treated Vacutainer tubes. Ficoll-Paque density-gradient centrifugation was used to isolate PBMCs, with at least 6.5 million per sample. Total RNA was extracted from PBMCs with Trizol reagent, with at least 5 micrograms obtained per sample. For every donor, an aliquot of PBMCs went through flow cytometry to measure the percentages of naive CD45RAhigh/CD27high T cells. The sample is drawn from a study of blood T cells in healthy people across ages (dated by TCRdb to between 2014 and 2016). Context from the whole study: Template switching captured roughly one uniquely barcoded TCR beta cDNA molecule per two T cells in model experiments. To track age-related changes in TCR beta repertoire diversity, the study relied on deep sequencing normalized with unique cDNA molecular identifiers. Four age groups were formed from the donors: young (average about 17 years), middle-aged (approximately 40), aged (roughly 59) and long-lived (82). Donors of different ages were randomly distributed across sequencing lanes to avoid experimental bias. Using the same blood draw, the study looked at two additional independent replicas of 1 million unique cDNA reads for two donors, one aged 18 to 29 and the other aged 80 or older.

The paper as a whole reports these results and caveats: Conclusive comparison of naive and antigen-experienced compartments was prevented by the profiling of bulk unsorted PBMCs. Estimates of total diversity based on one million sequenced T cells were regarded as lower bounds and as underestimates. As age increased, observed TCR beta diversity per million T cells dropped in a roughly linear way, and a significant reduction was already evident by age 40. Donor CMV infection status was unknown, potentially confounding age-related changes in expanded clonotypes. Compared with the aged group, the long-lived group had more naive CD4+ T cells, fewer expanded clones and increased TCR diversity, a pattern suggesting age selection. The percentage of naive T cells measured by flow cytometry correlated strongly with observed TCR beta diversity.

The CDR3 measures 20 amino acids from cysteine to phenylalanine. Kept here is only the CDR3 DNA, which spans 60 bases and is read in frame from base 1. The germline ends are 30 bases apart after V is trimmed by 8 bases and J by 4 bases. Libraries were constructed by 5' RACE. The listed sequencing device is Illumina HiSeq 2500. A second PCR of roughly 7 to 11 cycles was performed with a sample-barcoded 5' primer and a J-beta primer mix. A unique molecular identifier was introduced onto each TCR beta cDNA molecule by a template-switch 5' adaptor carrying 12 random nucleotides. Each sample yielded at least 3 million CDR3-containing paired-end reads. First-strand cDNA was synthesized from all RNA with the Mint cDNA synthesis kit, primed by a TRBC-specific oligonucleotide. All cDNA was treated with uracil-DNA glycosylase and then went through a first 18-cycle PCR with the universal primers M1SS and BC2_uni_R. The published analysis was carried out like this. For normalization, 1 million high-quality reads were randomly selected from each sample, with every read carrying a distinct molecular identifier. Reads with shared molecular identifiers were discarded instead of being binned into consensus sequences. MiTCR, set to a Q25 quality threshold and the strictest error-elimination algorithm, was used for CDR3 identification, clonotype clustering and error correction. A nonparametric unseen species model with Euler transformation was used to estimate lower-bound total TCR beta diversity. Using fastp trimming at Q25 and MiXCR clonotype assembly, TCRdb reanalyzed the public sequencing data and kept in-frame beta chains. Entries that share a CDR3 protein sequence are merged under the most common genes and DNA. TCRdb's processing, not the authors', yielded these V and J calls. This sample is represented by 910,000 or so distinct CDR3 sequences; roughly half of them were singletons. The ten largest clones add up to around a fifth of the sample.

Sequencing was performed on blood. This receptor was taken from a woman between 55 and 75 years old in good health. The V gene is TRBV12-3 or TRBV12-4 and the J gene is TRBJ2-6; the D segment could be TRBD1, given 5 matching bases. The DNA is TGTGCCAGCGCATACACATCGGGCAGGGCTCGTGCGGAAGGGGCCAACGTCCTGACTTTC. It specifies CASAYTSGRARAEGANVLTF.